The clone carrying this TCR beta chain was counted a single time. Trimming took 4 bases from V and 1 from J, leaving 8 bases between them. The CDR3 consists of 13 residues. Looked up from germline, CDR1 is SGDLS and CDR2 is YYNGEE. This entry belongs to a study of shared clonotypes between healthy human individuals. Clones were sequenced by immunoSEQ multiplex PCR, and TCRdb holds only the in-frame ones, with some missing. The sample carries about 490,000 clones, around 73% recorded once. This rearrangement joins TRBV9 to TRBJ1-1; D is uncertain. This clonotype originated in a woman in her thirties or forties in good health. Some clones in this sample may be carry-over from other donors' samples. The sequenced material came from PBMCs. CDR3 protein: CASSTQENTEAFF. In DNA form, the CDR3 reads TGTGCCAGCAGCACCCAGGAGAACACTGAAGCTTTCTTT.